One T cell receptor (beta chain) is described in this entry. This specimen belongs to a study of T cell clones after liver transplantation. Per the germline V gene, CDR1 is MDHEN and CDR2 is SYDVKM. The V gene lost 4 bases and the J gene lost 0 bases, with 5 bases spanning the gap. This CDR3 is 13 amino acids long. TCRdb's copy holds only in-frame clones and misses some; the assay was immunoSEQ multiplex PCR. Of 7,500 to 10,000 clones listed, about 72% are singletons. The V gene is TRBV28, the J gene TRBJ2-3; possible D gene TRBD2, 5 bases. This specimen consisted of CD8+ T cells from blood, obtained at the approximately 15-month timepoint. This clonotype was sampled from a human patient who received a liver transplant. T cells may partly derive from the graft donor. CDR3 region: CASSWESTDTQYF. CDR3 coding DNA: TGTGCCAGCAGTTGGGAGAGCACAGATACGCAGTATTTT.